This T cell receptor (beta chain) derives from a study of blood T cell repertoires in COVID-19. Study background: T cells, B-cell-depleted T cells, or PBMCs provided the cDNA or gDNA that served as material.

Recruits, aged about 18 to 90 years, lived in 25 or so US areas. Germline V lookup: CDR1 SGHVS, CDR2 FQNEAQ. The CDR3 is made up of 15 amino acids. Trimming took 5 bases from V and 4 from J, leaving 18 bases between them. Authors' methods: For nucleated cells, counts were estimated from reference gene primer amplification. Generated by immunoSEQ multiplex PCR, the TCRdb table keeps only in-frame clones and is missing some. V and J calls plus clone size are reproduced from that table; the DNA served to infer D and trimming. This sample has nearly 300,000 clones, with 85% to 90% found just once. This clonotype was sampled from a woman in her 50s who had been exposed to COVID-19. Sequences were obtained from PBMCs or T cells enriched from blood (not recorded which). The chain couples TRBV7-8 to TRBJ2-7, with D tentatively TRBD1 (6 bases). The chain's CDR3 is CASSPSRTAYYEQYF. The CDR3 nucleotides are TGTGCCAGCAGCCCCAGCCGGACAGCTTATTACGAGCAGTACTTC.